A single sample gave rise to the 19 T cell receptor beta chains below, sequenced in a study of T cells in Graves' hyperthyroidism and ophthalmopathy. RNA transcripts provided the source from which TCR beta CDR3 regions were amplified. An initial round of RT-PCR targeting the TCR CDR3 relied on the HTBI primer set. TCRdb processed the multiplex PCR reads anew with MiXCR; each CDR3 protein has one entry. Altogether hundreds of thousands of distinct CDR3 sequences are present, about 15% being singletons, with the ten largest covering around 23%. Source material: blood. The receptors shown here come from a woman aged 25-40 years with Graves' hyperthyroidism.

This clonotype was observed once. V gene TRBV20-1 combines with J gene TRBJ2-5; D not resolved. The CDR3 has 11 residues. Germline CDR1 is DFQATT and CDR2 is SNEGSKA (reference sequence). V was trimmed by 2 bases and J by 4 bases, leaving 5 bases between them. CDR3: CSARPGETQYF. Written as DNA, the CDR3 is TGCAGTGCTAGACCTGGAGAGACCCAGTACTTC.

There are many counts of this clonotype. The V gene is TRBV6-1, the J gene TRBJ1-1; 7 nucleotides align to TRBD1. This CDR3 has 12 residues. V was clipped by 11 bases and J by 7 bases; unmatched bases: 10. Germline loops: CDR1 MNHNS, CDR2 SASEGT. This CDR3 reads CAAQGGAYEAFF. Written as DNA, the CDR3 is TGTGCCGCCCAGGGGGGGGCTTATGAAGCTTTCTTT.

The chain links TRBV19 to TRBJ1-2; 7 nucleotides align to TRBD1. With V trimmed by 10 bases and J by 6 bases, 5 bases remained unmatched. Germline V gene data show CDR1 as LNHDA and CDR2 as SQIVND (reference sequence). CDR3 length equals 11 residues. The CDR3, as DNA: TGTGCCATTCGACAGGGAGATGGCTACACCTTC. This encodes CAIRQGDGYTF.

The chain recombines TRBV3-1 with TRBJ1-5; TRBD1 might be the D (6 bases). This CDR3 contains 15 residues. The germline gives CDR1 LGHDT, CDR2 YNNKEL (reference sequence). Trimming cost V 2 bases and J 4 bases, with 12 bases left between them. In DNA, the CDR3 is TGTGCCAGCAGCCAAACCGGGACACGAAATCAGCCCCAGCATTTT. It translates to CASSQTGTRNQPQHF.

The CDR3 coding sequence is TGTGCCAGTAGTCCCCGGACTAGCGTGGGAGGTGAGCAGTTCTTC. It is translated as CASSPRTSVGGEQFF. The gene calls are TRBV19 and TRBJ2-1; 9 nucleotides line up with TRBD2. V lost 5 bases, J lost 9 bases, and 11 bases stayed unmatched. In germline, CDR1 is LNHDA, CDR2 SQIVND (reference sequence). This CDR3 has 15 residues. Combining the CDR3 with reference TRBV19 and TRBJ2-1 gives the whole variable domain DGGITQSPKYLFRKEGQNVTLSCEQNLNHDAMYWYRQDPGQGLRLIYYSQIVNDFQKGDIAEGYSVSREKKESFPLTVTSAQKNPTAFYLCASSPRTSVGGEQFFGPGTRLTVL.

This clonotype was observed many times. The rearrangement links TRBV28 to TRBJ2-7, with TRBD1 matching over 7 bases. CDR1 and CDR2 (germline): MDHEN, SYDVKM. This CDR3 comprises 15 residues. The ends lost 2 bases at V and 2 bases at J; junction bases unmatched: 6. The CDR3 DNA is TGTGCCAGCAGTTTAGACAGGGCGTACCCCTACGAGCAGTACTTC. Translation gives CASSLDRAYPYEQYF.

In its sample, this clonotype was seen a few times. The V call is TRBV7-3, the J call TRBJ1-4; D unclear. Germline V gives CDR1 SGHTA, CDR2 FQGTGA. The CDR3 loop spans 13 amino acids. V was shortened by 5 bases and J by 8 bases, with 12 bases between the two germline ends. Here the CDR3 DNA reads TGTGCCAGCAGCATCCGGCCCTGGGAAAAACTGTTTTTT. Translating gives CASSIRPWEKLFF.

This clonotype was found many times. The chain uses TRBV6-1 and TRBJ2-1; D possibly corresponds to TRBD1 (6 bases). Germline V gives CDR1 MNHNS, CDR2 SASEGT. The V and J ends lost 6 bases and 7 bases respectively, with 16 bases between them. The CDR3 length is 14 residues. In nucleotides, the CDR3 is TGTGCCAGCAGACAGGGAGTAAACTTGAATGAGCAGTTCTTC. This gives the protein CASRQGVNLNEQFF.

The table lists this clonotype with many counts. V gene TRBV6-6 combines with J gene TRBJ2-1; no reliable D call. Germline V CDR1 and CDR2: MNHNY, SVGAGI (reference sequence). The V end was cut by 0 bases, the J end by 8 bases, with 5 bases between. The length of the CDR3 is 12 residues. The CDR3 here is CASSYSGDEQFF. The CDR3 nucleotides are TGTGCCAGCAGTTACTCAGGTGATGAGCAGTTCTTC.

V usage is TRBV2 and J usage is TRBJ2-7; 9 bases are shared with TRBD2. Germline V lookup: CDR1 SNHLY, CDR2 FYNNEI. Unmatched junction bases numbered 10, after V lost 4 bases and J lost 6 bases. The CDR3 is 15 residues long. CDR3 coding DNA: TGTGCCAGCAGTGGAGAGCGGGAGGCCCCCGGCGAGCAGTACTTC. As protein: CASSGEREAPGEQYF.

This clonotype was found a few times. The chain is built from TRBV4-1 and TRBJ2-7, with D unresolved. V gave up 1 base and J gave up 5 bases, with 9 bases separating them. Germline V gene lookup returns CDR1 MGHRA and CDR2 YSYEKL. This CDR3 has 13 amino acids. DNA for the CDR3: TGCGCCAGCAGCCAAGTTGCGGCAAACGAGCAGTACTTC. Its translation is CASSQVAANEQYF.

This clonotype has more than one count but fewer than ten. The CDR3: CASSENPGTGYTF. CDR3 coding DNA: TGTGCCAGCAGTGAAAATCCGGGGACTGGCTACACCTTC. This chain links TRBV6-1 with TRBJ1-2; D is possibly TRBD1 (5 bases). The V gene lost 2 bases and the J gene lost 7 bases, with 11 bases spanning the gap. CDR1 is MNHNS, CDR2 SASEGT, per germline. The CDR3 contains 13 residues.

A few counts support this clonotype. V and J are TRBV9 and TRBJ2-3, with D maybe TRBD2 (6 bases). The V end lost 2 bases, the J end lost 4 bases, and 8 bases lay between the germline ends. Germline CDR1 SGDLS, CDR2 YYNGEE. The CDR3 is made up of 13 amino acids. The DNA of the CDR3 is TGTGCCAGCAGCGTCGGACTACCAGATACGCAGTATTTT. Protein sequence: CASSVGLPDTQYF.

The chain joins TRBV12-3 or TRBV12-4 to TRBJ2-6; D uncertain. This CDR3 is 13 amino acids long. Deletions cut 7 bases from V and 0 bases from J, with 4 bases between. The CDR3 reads CASIASGANVLTF. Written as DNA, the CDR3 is TGTGCCAGCATAGCCTCTGGGGCCAACGTCCTGACTTTC.

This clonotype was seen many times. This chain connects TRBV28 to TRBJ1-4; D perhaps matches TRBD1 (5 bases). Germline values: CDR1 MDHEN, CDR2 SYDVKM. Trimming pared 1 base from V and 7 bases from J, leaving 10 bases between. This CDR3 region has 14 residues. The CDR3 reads CASSLSGSGEKLFF. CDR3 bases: TGTGCCAGCAGTTTATCAGGGTCGGGTGAAAAACTGTTTTTT.

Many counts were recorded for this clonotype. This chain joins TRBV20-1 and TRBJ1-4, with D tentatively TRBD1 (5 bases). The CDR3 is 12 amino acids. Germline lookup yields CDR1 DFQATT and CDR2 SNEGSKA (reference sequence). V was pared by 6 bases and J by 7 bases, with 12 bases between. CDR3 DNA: TGCAGTGCGGGCCGGGACCCTGAAAAACTGTTTTTT. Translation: CSAGRDPEKLFF.

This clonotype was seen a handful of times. For the CDR3, the DNA is TGTGCCAGTAGTAAGGCAGGTTGGTACGAGCAGTACTTC. This encodes CASSKAGWYEQYF. The chain uses TRBV19 and TRBJ2-7; D is ambiguous. The CDR3 extends over 13 amino acids. V was pared by 4 bases and J by 4 bases, with 11 bases between. CDR1 is LNHDA and CDR2 is SQIVND in the germline V gene (reference sequence).

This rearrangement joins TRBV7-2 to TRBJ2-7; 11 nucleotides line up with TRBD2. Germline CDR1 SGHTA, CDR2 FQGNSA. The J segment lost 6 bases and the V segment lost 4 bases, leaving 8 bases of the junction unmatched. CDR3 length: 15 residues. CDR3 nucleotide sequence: TGTGCCAGCAGCTCATTAGCGGGAGGGCCCGGCGAGCAGTACTTC. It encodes CASSSLAGGPGEQYF. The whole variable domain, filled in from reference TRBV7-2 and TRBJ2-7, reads GAGVSQSPSNKVTEKGKDVELRCDPISGHTALYWYRQSLGQGLEFLIYFQGNSAPDKSGLPSDRFSAERTGGSVSTLTIQRTQQEDSAVYLCASSSLAGGPGEQYFGPGTRLTVT.

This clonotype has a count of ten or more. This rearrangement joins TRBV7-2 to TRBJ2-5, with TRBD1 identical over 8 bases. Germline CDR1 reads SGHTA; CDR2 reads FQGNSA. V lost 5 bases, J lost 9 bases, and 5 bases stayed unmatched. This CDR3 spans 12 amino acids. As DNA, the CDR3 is TGTGCCAGCAGCACACGGACAGGGTCCCAGTACTTC. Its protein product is CASSTRTGSQYF.